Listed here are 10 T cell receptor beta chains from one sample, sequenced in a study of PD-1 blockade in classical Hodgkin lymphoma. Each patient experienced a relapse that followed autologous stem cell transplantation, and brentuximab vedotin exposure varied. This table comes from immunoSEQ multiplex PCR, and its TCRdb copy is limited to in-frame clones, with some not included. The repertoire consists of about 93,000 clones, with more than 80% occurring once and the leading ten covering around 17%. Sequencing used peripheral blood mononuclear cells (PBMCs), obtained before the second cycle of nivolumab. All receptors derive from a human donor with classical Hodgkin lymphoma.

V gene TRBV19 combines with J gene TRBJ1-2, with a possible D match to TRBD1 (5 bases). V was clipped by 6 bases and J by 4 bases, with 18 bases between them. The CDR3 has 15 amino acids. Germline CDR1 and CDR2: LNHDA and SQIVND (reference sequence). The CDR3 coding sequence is TGTGCCAGTAGACCCCAGGGTAAACTATCCTATGGCTACACCTTC. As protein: CASRPQGKLSYGYTF.

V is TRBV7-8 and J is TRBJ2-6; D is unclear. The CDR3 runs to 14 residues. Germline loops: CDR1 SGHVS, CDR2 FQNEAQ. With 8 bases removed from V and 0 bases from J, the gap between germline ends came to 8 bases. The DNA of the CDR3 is TGTGCCAGCGACATCTTCTCTGGGGCCAACGTCCTGACTTTC. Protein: CASDIFSGANVLTF.

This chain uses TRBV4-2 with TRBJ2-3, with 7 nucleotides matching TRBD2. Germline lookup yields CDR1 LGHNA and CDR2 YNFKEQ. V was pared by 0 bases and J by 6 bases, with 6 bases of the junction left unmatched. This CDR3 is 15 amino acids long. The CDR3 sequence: CASSQEKRDGDTQYF. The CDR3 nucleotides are TGTGCCAGCAGCCAAGAAAAGCGGGACGGGGATACGCAGTATTTT.

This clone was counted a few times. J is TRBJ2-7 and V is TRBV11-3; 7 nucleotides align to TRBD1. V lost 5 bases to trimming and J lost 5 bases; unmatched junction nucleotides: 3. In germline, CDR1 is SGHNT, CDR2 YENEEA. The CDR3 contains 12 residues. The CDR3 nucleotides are TGTGCCAGCAGCCACGGACAGGACGAGCAGTACTTC. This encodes CASSHGQDEQYF.

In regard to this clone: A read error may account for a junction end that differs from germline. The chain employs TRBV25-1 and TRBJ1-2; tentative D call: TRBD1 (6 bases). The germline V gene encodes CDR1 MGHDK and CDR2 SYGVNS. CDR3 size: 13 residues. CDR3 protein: CASSGTVLYDYTF. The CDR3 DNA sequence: TGTGCCAGCAGTGGGACAGTGCTCTATGACTACACCTTC.

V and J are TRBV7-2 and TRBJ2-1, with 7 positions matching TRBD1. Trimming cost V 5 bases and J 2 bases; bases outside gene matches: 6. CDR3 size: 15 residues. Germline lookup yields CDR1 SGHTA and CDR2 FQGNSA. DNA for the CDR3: TGTGCCAGCAGCCCCAGACAGGGCCCCTACAATGAGCAGTTCTTC. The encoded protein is CASSPRQGPYNEQFF.

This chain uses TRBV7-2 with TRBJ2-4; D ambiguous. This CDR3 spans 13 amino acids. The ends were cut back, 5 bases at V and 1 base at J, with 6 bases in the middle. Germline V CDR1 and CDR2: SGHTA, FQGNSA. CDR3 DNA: TGTGCCAGCAGCACCCAGGCCAAAAACATTCAGTACTTC. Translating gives CASSTQAKNIQYF.

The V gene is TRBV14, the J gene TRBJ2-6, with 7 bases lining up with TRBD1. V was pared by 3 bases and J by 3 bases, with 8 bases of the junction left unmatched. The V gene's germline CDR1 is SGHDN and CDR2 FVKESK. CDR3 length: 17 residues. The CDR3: CASSQRQGSFGANVLTF. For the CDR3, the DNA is TGTGCCAGCAGCCAGAGACAGGGTAGCTTTGGGGCCAACGTCCTGACTTTC.

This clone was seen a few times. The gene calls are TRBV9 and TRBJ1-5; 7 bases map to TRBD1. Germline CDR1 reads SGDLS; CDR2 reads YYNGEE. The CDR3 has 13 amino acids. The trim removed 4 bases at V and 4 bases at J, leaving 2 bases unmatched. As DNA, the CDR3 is TGTGCCAGCAGCAGGGGGCTGAATCAGCCCCAGCATTTT. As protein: CASSRGLNQPQHF. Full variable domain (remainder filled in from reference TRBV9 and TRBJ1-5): DSGVTQTPKHLITATGQRVTLRCSPRSGDLSVYWYQQSLDQGLQFLIQYYNGEERAKGNILERFSAQQFPDLHSELNLSSLELGDSALYFCASSRGLNQPQHFGDGTRLSIL.

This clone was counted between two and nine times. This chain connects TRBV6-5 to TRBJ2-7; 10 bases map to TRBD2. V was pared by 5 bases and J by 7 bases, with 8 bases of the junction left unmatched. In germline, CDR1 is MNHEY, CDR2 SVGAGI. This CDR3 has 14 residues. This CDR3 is CASSLLAGVGEQYF. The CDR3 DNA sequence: TGTGCCAGCAGTCTCCTAGCGGGAGTGGGGGAGCAGTACTTC.